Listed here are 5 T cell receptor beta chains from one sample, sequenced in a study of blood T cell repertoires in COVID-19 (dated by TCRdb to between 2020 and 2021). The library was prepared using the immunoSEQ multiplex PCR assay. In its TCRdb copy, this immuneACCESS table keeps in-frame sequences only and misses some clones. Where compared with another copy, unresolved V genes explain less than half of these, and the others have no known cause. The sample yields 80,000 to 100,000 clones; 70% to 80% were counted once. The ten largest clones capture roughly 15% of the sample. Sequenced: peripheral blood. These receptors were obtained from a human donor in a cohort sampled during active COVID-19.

As DNA, the CDR3 is TGTGCCAGCAGTCTCGGACAGGCCGCCGCTTACGAGCAGTACTTC. Its protein product is CASSLGQAAAYEQYF. J is TRBJ2-7 and V is TRBV2, with TRBD1 identical over 7 bases. Germline V gene data show CDR1 as SNHLY and CDR2 as FYNNEI. V lost 5 bases and J lost 4; bases outside the gene matches: 11. This CDR3 has 15 residues.

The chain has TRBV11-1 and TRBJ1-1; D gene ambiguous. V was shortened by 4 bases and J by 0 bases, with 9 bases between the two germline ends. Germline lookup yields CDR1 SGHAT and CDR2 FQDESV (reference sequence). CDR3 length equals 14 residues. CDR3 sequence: CASSWNSMNTEAFF. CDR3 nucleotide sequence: TGTGCCAGCAGCTGGAACAGCATGAACACTGAAGCTTTCTTT.

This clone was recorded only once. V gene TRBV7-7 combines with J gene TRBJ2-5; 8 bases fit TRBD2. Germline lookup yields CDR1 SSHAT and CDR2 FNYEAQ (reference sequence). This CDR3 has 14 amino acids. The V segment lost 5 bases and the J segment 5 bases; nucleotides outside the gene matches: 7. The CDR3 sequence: CASSTGTSMETQYF. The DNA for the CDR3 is TGTGCCAGCAGCACGGGGACTAGTATGGAGACCCAGTACTTC.

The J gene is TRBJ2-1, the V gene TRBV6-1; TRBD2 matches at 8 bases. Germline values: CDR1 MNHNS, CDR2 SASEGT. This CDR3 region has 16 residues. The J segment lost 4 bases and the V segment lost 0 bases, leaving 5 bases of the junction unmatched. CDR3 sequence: CASSEARGGLYNEQFF. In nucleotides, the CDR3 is TGTGCCAGCAGTGAAGCTCGGGGGGGCCTGTACAATGAGCAGTTCTTC.

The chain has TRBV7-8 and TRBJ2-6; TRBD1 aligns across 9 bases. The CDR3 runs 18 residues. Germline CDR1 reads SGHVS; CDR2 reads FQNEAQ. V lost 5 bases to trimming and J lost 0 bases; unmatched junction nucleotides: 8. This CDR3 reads CASSPRTGVDSGANVLTF. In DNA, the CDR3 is TGTGCCAGCAGCCCTCGGACAGGGGTCGACTCTGGGGCCAACGTCCTGACTTTC.